This TCR beta chain is drawn from a study of CXCR3-negative and CXCR3-positive naive CD8 T cells. Study-wide context: Per library, roughly 1.4 +/- 0.3 million reads; approximately 150 million TRB reads overall.

Per the germline V gene, CDR1 is LNHDA and CDR2 is SQIVND (reference sequence). The CDR3 extends over 15 amino acids. General study results and limits: Naive subsets showed comparable surface CD5, and TCR interaction strength was also inferred from TRB CDR3 physicochemistry. After cryopreservation, CXCR3 expression dropped partially; most assays used fresh PBMCs.

As concerns this clonotype: No antigen is known for it.

Libraries of TRB cDNA were made by 5' RACE and carried UMIs. From its re-call of the 5' RACE reads, TCRdb lists each CDR3 protein once, without DNA. Its clone listing holds roughly 40,000 distinct CDR3 sequences. The source material was memory CD8+ T cells from blood. The chain uses TRBV19 and TRBJ2-7; TCRdb gives TRBD1 as the D gene, but with no DNA this cannot be confirmed. The TCR comes from a human donor in good health. Some clones in this sample may be carry-over from other donors' samples. The CDR3: CASSHAEGAVYEQYF.